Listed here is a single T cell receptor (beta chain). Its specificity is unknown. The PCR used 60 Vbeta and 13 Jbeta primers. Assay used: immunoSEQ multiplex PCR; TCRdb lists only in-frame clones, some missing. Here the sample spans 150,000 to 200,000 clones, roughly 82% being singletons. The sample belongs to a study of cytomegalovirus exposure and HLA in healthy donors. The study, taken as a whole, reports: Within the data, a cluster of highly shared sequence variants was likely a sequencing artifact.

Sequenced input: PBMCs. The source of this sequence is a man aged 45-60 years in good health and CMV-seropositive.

CDR3 in amino acids: CASSLGDRGRWDEQFF. The CDR3 DNA is TGTGCCAGCAGCTTAGGGGACAGGGGGCGTTGGGATGAGCAGTTCTTC. V gene TRBV11-3 combines with J gene TRBJ2-1, with 12 bases aligning to TRBD1. The V segment lost 1 base and the J segment 8 bases; nucleotides outside the gene matches: 6. This CDR3 spans 16 amino acids. In germline, CDR1 is SGHNT, CDR2 YENEEA. Based on the CDR3 plus reference TRBV11-3 and TRBJ2-1, the full variable domain is EAGVVQSPRYKIIEKKQPVAFWCNPISGHNTLYWYLQNLGQGPELLIRYENEEAVDDSQLPKDRFSAERLKGVDSTLKIQPAELGDSAVYLCASSLGDRGRWDEQFFGPGTRLTVL.